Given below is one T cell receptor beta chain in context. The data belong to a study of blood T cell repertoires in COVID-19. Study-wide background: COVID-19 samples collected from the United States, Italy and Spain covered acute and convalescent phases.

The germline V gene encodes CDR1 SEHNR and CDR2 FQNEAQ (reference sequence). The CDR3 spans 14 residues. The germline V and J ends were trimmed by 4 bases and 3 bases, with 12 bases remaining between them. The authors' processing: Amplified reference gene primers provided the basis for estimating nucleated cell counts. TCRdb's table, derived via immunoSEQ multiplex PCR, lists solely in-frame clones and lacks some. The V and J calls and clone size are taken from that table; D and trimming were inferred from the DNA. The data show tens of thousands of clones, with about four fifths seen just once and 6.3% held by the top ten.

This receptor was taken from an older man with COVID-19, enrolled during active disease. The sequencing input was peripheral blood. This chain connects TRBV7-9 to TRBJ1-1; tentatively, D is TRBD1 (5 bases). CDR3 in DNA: TGTGCCAGCAGCTCCCGCGGGGGGGACACTGAAGCTTTCTTT. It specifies CASSSRGGDTEAFF. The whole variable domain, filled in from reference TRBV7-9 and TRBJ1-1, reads DTGVSQNPRHKITKRGQNVTFRCDPISEHNRLYWYRQTLGQGPEFLTYFQNEAQLEKSRLLSDRFSAERPKGSFSTLEIQRTEQGDSAMYLCASSSRGGDTEAFFGQGTRLTVV.